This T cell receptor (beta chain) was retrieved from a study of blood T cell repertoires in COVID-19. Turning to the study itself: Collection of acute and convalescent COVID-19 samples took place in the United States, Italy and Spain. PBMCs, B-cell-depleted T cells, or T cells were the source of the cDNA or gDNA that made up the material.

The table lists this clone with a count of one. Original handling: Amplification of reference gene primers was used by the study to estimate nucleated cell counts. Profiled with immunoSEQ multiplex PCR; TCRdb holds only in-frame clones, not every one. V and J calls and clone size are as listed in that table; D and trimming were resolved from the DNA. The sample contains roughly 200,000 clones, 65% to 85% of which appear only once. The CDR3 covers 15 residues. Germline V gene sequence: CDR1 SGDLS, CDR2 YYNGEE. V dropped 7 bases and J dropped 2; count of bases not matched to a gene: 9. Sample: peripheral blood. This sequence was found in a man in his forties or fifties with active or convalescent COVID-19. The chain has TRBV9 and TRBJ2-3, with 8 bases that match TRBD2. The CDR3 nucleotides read TGTGCCAGCGCTTACGGCGGGGGGAACACAGATACGCAGTATTTT. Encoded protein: CASAYGGGNTDTQYF. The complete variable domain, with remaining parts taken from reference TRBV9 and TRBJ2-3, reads DSGVTQTPKHLITATGQRVTLRCSPRSGDLSVYWYQQSLDQGLQFLIQYYNGEERAKGNILERFSAQQFPDLHSELNLSSLELGDSALYFCASAYGGGNTDTQYFGPGTRLTVL.